This TCR beta chain stems from a study of shared clonotypes between healthy human individuals (TCRdb year 2020). For the study in its entirety: The cohort comprised a couple of women and three men aged 18 to 49 years. For each donor, CD4 naive and CD4 memory were each given three plates, CD8 naive was given two plates, and CD8 memory was given one plate. The study deeply sequenced blood TCR repertoires of five healthy adults to estimate repertoire size and the extent of clonotype sharing between individuals. Libraries were prepared and TCR repertoires were sequenced by different laboratories using diverse techniques, in order to increase sequencing depth and limit assay-specific biases. Each donor's leukapheresis produced roughly between about 0.8 and 10 billion PBMCs.

The table lists this clone with a count of one. The clone's antigen remains unknown. Its ends do not fully match the called genes, so a read error is possible. Healthy HIV-negative adults with no recently reported acute infections or vaccinations were included as donors. All donors were Caucasian adults living in Nashville, Tennessee, USA. CD4+ T cells were enriched through magnetic negative selection, after which naive cells were positively selected on CD45RA and the remaining negative fraction served as the memory subset. After blood collection by leukapheresis, PBMCs were isolated using Ficoll-Histopaque density gradient centrifugation and then cryopreserved in the vapor phase of liquid nitrogen. Purity and quantity of every magnetically sorted T cell population were checked by analytical flow cytometry. From each sorted fraction, genomic DNA was isolated and quantified by UV absorbance on a Nanodrop 2000c.

Overall study results and their limits: Sampling was restricted to blood, and TCR repertoires in tissue are likely to differ from TCR repertoires in blood. Larger estimated clonotype richness was generally found for naive subsets than for memory subsets. Because the study included a small number of donors, the genetic and exposure-history diversity represented was limited. Across a handful of donors, 5% to 6% of naive CD4, more than 3% of naive CD8, 2.3% of memory CD4, and around 0.4% of memory CD8 clonotypes were shared. Based on pairwise subsampling, the degree of clonotype sharing among donors was expected to be affected by sequencing depth. Even with the large sequencing depth, rarefaction of the sorted-subset datasets indicated that sequencing was incomplete. Clonotypes shared by all four sorted-subset donors showed higher generation probabilities than non-shared clonotypes.

Using the deep immunoSEQ assay, multiplex PCR amplified TCR CDR3 regions from genomic DNA. For each cell subset, the extracted genomic DNA was distributed evenly across all wells of several immunoSEQ 96-well plates, and each plate served as one replicate. Each replicate PCR for sorted subsets received around 200 ng genomic DNA, equal to about 30,000 T cell genomes. Purified libraries were measured with a Qubit 3.0 fluorometer, size-checked on a Bioanalyzer 2100, and measured again with the KAPA Library Quantification kit. Each immunoSEQ 96-well plate was sequenced on its own single-read 150-cycle Illumina NextSeq 550 flow cell. For the original study's pipeline: Because the immunoSEQ output held only junctional sequences and lacked quality scores, the filtering could not match the filtering applied to full-length reads. To assign V/J genes and CDR3, sequences were annotated using PyIR, a Python wrapper for IgBLAST v1.9, with IMGT germline references. Any read was removed if the V/J assignment was weak (E-value above 1e-6), the CDR3 was missing, or the read contained stop codons, out-of-frame junctions, or ambiguous translated residues. V3J clonotypes were defined as sequences sharing an identical inferred V gene, J gene, and CDR3 amino acid sequence. Percentage overlap between repertoires was computed as shared unique clonotypes divided by the size of the smaller repertoire. Three approaches were used to assess repertoire richness: RTK rarefaction, the Chao1 estimator, and Recon v2.1 estimates of unobserved clonotypes. For all TCRbeta clonotypes obtained by the gDNA method from four donors, generation probabilities were computed with OLGA. TCRdb retrieved this table from immuneACCESS and kept in-frame rearrangements only. Not all clones are present; in checked studies, unresolved V genes account for under half, and no reason is known for the remainder. That table is the source of V, J and clone size, and D and trimming were worked out from the DNA. The sample includes 1.4 million to 1.5 million clones, with more than 95% observed a single time. The top ten clones comprise 1.2% of the sample.

The germline V gene sets CDR1 to SGDLS and CDR2 to YYNGEE. Inclusive of the bounding cysteine and phenylalanine, the CDR3 is 16 residues long. Only the CDR3 part of the read is kept: 48 bases, read in frame from the first base. This TCR was recovered from a man aged 25-45 years in good health. The chain is made from TRBV9 and TRBJ2-2; TRBD1 aligns with 7 central bases. Sequenced material: naive CD4+ T cells sorted from blood. The cell subset or site tag for this specimen amounts to: CD45RA+ positively selected. At the DNA level, the sequence is TGTGCCAGCAGCGTAGGGGACAGCAGGAACGCCGGGGAGCTGTTTTTT. It translates as CASSVGDSRNAGELFF.